The 7 T cell receptor beta chains below were found in one sample sequenced in a study of shared clonotypes between healthy human individuals. Terminally differentiated effector memory CD45RA+ cells were left out of the naive CD8 fraction, which was CD45RO-negative and positively selected for CCR7. TCRdb keeps only in-frame clones here, not all; method: immunoSEQ multiplex PCR. The sample has nearly 2 million clones; approximately 94% are singletons. Sequencing was carried out using naive CD8+ T cells sorted from blood. The receptors were sampled from a man aged 18 to 35 in good health.

The chain recombines TRBV5-6 with TRBJ2-1, with TRBD1 as a possible D gene (6 bases). Trimming left V 2 bases short and J 10 bases short, with 13 bases between. This CDR3 contains 13 residues. The germline V gene encodes CDR1 SGHDT and CDR2 YYEEEE. The CDR3 protein is CASSFGTTNEQFF. The CDR3 nucleotides read TGTGCCAGCAGCTTCGGGACAACTAACGAGCAGTTCTTC.

About this clone itself: The sample has other DNA sequences that encode this CDR3 too. The rearrangement links TRBV6-5 to TRBJ1-4, with 7 bases aligning to TRBD1. The CDR3 is made up of 13 amino acids. Unmatched junction bases numbered 3, after V lost 3 bases and J lost 8 bases. Germline V gene lookup returns CDR1 MNHEY and CDR2 SVGAGI. The CDR3 loop reads CASSYDREEKLFF. DNA for the CDR3: TGTGCCAGCAGTTATGACAGGGAGGAAAAACTGTTTTTT.

This clone has just one count. This rearrangement joins TRBV11-2 to TRBJ2-7; D is ambiguous. Germline V gene data show CDR1 as SGHAT and CDR2 as FQNNGV. This CDR3 has 14 residues. Trimming removed 6 bases from V and 0 bases from J, with 12 bases in between. The CDR3 DNA is TGTGCCAGCAGGTTGGGTTTGGGCTCCTACGAGCAGTACTTC. This encodes CASRLGLGSYEQYF.

A word on this clone: The same CDR3 can be traced to other DNA sequences in this sample. This rearrangement joins TRBV5-4 to TRBJ2-7; D gene uncertain. This CDR3 contains 12 residues. V was pared by 4 bases and J by 0 bases, with 5 bases between. CDR1 is SGHNT, CDR2 YYREEE, per germline (reference sequence). The chain's CDR3 is CASSDSSYEQYF. The CDR3 region has the DNA TGTGCCAGCAGCGATAGCTCCTACGAGCAGTACTTC.

As for this clone: Other nucleotide sequences from this sample produce the same CDR3. V and J are TRBV6-5 and TRBJ1-1, with unresolved D. Germline assignment: CDR1 MNHEY and CDR2 SVGAGI. V lost 0 bases, J lost 4 bases, and 6 bases lay in between. There are 13 residues in the CDR3. The CDR3 coding sequence is TGTGCCAGCAGTTACTCGGAAGTCACTGAAGCTTTCTTT. Amino acids: CASSYSEVTEAFF.

The CDR3 DNA is TGTGCCAGCAGCTTAGGGGATTGGGATACGCAGTATTTT. Encoded protein: CASSLGDWDTQYF. V gene TRBV9 combines with J gene TRBJ2-3, with a weak D call TRBD1 (5 bases). Germline CDR1 and CDR2: SGDLS and YYNGEE. The CDR3 consists of 13 residues. V lost 4 bases to trimming and J lost 6 bases, with 12 bases between them.

The CDR3: CASSSTRSSGGPGETQYF. Here the CDR3 DNA reads TGTGCCAGCAGTTCCACCCGATCTAGCGGGGGGCCGGGGGAGACCCAGTACTTC. This sequence joins TRBV28 and TRBJ2-5, with 11 bases identical to TRBD2. The CDR3 extends over 18 amino acids. Germline CDR1 MDHEN, CDR2 SYDVKM. V trimming: 4 bases; J trimming: 5 bases; junction bases outside the gene matches: 15. The full variable domain, rest sourced from reference TRBV28 and TRBJ2-5, is DVKVTQSSRYLVKRTGEKVFLECVQDMDHENMFWYRQDPGLGLRLIYFSYDVKMKEKGDIPEGYSVSREKKERFSLILESASTNQTSMYLCASSSTRSSGGPGETQYFGPGTRLLVL.